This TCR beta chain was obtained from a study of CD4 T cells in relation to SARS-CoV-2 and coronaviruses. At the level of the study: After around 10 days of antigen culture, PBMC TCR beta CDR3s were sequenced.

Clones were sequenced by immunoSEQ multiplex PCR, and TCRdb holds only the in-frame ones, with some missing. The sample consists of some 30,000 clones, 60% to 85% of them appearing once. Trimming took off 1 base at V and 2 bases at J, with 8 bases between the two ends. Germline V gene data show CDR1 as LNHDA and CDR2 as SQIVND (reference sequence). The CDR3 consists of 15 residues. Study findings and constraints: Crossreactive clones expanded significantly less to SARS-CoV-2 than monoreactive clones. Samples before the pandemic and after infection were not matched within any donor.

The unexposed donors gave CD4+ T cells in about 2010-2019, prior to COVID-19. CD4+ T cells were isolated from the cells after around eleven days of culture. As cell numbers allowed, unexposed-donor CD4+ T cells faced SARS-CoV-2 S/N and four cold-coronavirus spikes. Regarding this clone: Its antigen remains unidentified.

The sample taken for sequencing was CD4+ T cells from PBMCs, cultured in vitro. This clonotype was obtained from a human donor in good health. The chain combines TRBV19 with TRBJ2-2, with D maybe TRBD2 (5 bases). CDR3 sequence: CASSIGGPNTGELFF. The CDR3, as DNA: TGTGCCAGTAGTATAGGAGGGCCTAACACCGGGGAGCTGTTTTTT.